The 4 T cell receptor beta chains reported below all come from one sample, sequenced in a study of somatic mutations in cytotoxic T cells in rheumatoid arthritis. The method was immunoSEQ multiplex PCR; TCRdb's version includes in-frame clones alone and lacks a portion of them. The table lists over 10,000 clones, roughly 87% of them singletons. The sequenced sample was CD8+ T cells sorted from blood. The receptors come from a woman aged 55-70 years in good health.

This clone was found once. This chain links TRBV25-1 with TRBJ1-6; D perhaps matches TRBD1 (5 bases). Trimming cost V 6 bases and J 2 bases, with 11 bases left between them. Germline CDR1 is MGHDK and CDR2 is SYGVNS. The CDR3 is 15 residues long. This CDR3 is CASSPDIPYNSPLHF. CDR3 DNA: TGTGCCAGCAGCCCGGACATACCCTATAATTCACCCCTCCACTTT.

The chain links TRBV6-1 to TRBJ1-2, with 7 bases aligning to TRBD1. This CDR3 has 14 amino acids. The germline V gene has CDR1 MNHNS and CDR2 SASEGT. V lost 4 bases to trimming and J lost 10 bases; unmatched junction nucleotides: 12. The CDR3 is CASSVTTGDSHYTF. Here the CDR3 DNA reads TGTGCCAGCAGTGTGACAACCGGGGACAGCCACTACACCTTC.

CDR3 protein: CASSLASSLNEQFF. DNA for the CDR3: TGTGCCAGCAGCTTAGCAAGCTCCCTCAATGAGCAGTTCTTC. The chain joins TRBV13 to TRBJ2-1; D remains ambiguous. Looked up from germline, CDR1 is PRHDT and CDR2 is FYEKMQ (reference sequence). CDR3 size: 14 residues. V was shortened by 1 base and J by 6 bases, with 10 bases between the two germline ends.

V gene TRBV2 combines with J gene TRBJ2-5; TRBD1 matches 8 bases. This CDR3 comprises 14 residues. With V trimmed by 6 bases and J by 5 bases, 8 bases remained unmatched. Germline CDR1 reads SNHLY; CDR2 reads FYNNEI. The CDR3 region is CASRPGGAGETQYF. The DNA for the CDR3 is TGTGCCAGCAGGCCAGGGGGCGCGGGGGAGACCCAGTACTTC.